These T cell receptor beta chains were read from a single sample in a study of tumor and adjacent non-tumor tissue in lung cancer. One entry per CDR3 protein results from TCRdb running MiXCR on the multiplex PCR reads. This table has 78,000 or so distinct CDR3 sequences, 80% appearing once. Input material: lung tumor tissue. The receptors originated from a woman between 45 and 60 years old with non-small cell lung cancer. The CDR3 runs from the conserved cysteine through the conserved F or W.

v_call cdr3_aa
TRBV7-8 CASSSGTGDTEASF
TRBV20-1 CSASTGGTLEKLFF
TRBV11-2 CASSLVGARTGELFF
TRBV6-5 CVSSYSMIGEQFF
TRBV20-1 CSASSLRGSQETQYF
TRBV4-1 CASSQASNSYEQYF
TRBV10-3 CAIQDWRTNTGELFF
TRBV29-1 CSVRGHGTVTQYF
TRBV11-2 CASSDAGIETQYF
TRBV20-1 CSAKRQLISYNEPFF
TRBV10-3 CAISGNSGSPLHF
TRBV11-3 CASSLDPSTDTQYF
TRBV20-1 CSAPPGGGGYGYAF
TRBV7-2 CATKPGGSYGYTF
TRBV20-1 CSVRDTIYGYTF
TRBV12-3/TRBV12-4 CACSSVAESTDTQYF
TRBV30 CAFLRGTGITDTQYF
TRBV11-1 CAISLGQDNSIYEQYF
TRBV4-2 CASSQDTPGYTEAFF
TRBV5-6 CASRPGGRRYNDQFF
TRBV20-1 CSVRVHNTQGQETQYF
TRBV6-5 CASSKAYTQYF
TRBV11-1 CASCFSVGSTGTRYF
TRBV20-1 CSATRLDTDTQYF
TRBV20-1 CSAQRIGVVSRAEQGSPLHF
TRBV11-3 CASSFRNGSSYNEQFF
TRBV11-3 CVSSQDRTQETQYF
TRBV5-8 CASTVGHTQYF
TRBV20-1 CSARGIRQGTAGELFF
TRBV4-1 CASSQRMYGYTF
TRBV6-5 CASNRGEKLFF
TRBV6-2/TRBV6-3 CATETLTRLGETQYF
TRBV5-4 CASSLEGQGAPGQFF
TRBV6-5 CASSYSSGTPGEQYF
TRBV11-3 CASSSRSGSPYNKQFF
TRBV6-2/TRBV6-3 CASSLERDEQFF
TRBV20-1 CSASDWALDGYNF
TRBV24-1 CATSDHANRLAGEVTGELFF
TRBV7-3 CASNSYLGEGQFF
TRBV11-2 CASSLYPSPSYEQYF
TRBV4-1 CASSHEATNYEQYF
TRBV10-3 CATSTGETSTDMQYF
TRBV6-1 CDSRPGQRTTEVFF
TRBV5-1 CASTRDNFQETQYF
TRBV12-3/TRBV12-4 CASGLKEGATGELFF